One and the same sample provided the 10 T cell receptor beta chains below, sequenced in a study of control samples from healthy donors and cancer patients. Clones were sequenced by immunoSEQ multiplex PCR, and TCRdb holds only the in-frame ones, with some missing. Of tens of thousands of clones listed, roughly 88% are singletons. The sequenced sample was blood. These receptors were collected from a woman aged 45-65 years in good health.

This rearrangement joins TRBV3-1 (or the pseudogene TRBV3-2) to TRBJ2-1; 9 bases align to TRBD1. The ends lost 3 bases at V and 7 bases at J; junction bases unmatched: 13. Per the germline V gene, CDR1 is LGHDT and CDR2 is YNNKEL (reference sequence). The CDR3 sequence is 17 residues long. CDR3 residues: CASSQDDRQGGSNEQFF. CDR3 nucleotides: TGTGCCAGCAGCCAGGACGACAGACAGGGGGGTTCGAATGAGCAGTTCTTC.

CDR3 DNA sequence: TGTGCCAGCTCACCGGTCGTCAGGTTAGGCGAGCAGTACTTC. Protein sequence: CASSPVVRLGEQYF. The rearrangement links TRBV18 to TRBJ2-7; no definite D call. Trimming left V 3 bases short and J 6 bases short, with 15 bases between. This CDR3 is 14 amino acids long. Germline assignment: CDR1 KGHSH and CDR2 LQKENI.

The chain has TRBV5-8 and TRBJ1-1; 7 bases match TRBD1. The CDR3 consists of 15 residues. Germline assignment: CDR1 SGHTS and CDR2 YDEGEE. The V segment lost 0 bases and the J segment 3 bases; nucleotides outside the gene matches: 5. CDR3 DNA: TGTGCCAGCAGCTTGGCCCAGGGGGGGGACACTGAAGCTTTCTTT. Its translation is CASSLAQGGDTEAFF.

The V call is TRBV5-4, the J call TRBJ1-1; D is ambiguous. The V end was cut by 0 bases, the J end by 5 bases, with 8 bases between. The CDR3 is 13 amino acids. Per germline, CDR1 SGHNT and CDR2 YYREEE (reference sequence). This CDR3 is CASSLEGWTEAFF. In DNA form, the CDR3 reads TGTGCCAGCAGCTTGGAAGGGTGGACTGAAGCTTTCTTT.

The chain has TRBV7-9 and TRBJ2-4; a weak D match, TRBD2 (6 bases). Germline loops: CDR1 SEHNR, CDR2 FQNEAQ (reference sequence). The V end was cut by 5 bases, the J end by 2 bases, with 10 bases between. The CDR3 covers 14 residues. The CDR3 reads CASSIGGTKNIQYF. The CDR3 nucleotides are TGTGCCAGCAGCATCGGGGGTACCAAAAACATTCAGTACTTC.

V gene TRBV24-1 combines with J gene TRBJ1-2; the D gene is possibly TRBD1 (5 bases). CDR1 is KGHDR, CDR2 SFDVKD, per germline. The CDR3 length is 12 residues. The ends were cut back, 4 bases at V and 6 bases at J, with 8 bases in the middle. The CDR3 DNA sequence: TGTGCCACCAGTGAGAGGGGAAATGGCTACACCTTC. As protein: CATSERGNGYTF.

This chain links TRBV7-9 with TRBJ1-2, with D maybe TRBD1 (5 bases). CDR1 is SEHNR, CDR2 FQNEAQ, per germline (reference sequence). The CDR3 is made up of 15 amino acids. Trimming removed 6 bases at V and 1 base at J, with 15 bases between. CDR3 sequence: CASRQDGNVNYGYTF. In nucleotides, the CDR3 is TGTGCCAGCAGACAGGACGGTAACGTTAACTATGGCTACACCTTC.

Details on this clone: Different DNA sequences within this sample yield the same CDR3. The gene calls are TRBV6-5 and TRBJ1-2; tentatively, D is TRBD1 (6 bases). CDR1 and CDR2 from the germline V gene are MNHEY and SVGAGI. V lost 6 bases and J 0 bases, leaving 8 bases between the germline ends. The CDR3 extends over 13 amino acids. The DNA for the CDR3 is TGTGCCAGCAGGCAGGGGACTAACTATGGCTACACCTTC. This gives the protein CASRQGTNYGYTF.

The CDR3 here is CASSADNSPLHF. CDR3 DNA: TGTGCCAGCTCAGCTGATAATTCACCCCTCCACTTT. V usage is TRBV2 and J usage is TRBJ1-6, with D uncertain. There are 12 residues in the CDR3. The V and J ends lost 8 bases and 5 bases respectively, with 7 bases between them. Germline V lookup: CDR1 SNHLY, CDR2 FYNNEI.

The chain combines TRBV10-3 with TRBJ1-1; D is unclear. CDR1 and CDR2 from the germline V gene are ENHRY and SYGVKD. Trimming pared 6 bases from V and 0 bases from J, leaving 11 bases between. This CDR3 region has 14 residues. As DNA, the CDR3 is TGTGCCATCAGACTGGTCGGAGTGAACACTGAAGCTTTCTTT. Translation: CAIRLVGVNTEAFF.